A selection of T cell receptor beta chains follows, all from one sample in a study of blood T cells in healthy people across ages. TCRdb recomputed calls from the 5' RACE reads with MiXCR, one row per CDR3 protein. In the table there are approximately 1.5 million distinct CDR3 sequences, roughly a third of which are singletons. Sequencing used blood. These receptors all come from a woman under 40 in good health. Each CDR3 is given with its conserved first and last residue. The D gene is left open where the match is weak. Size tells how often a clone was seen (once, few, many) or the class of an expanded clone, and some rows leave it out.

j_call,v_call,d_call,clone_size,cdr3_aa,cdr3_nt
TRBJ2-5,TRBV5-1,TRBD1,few,CASSLPGGAETQYF,TGCGCCAGCAGCTTACCAGGGGGCGCAGAGACCCAGTACTTC
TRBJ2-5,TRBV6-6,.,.,CASSDSRNQETQYF,TGTGCCAGCAGTGACTCCCGGAACCAAGAGACCCAGTACTTC
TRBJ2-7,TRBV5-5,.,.,CASKPQALSYEQYF,TGTGCCAGTAAGCCGCAGGCCCTCTCCTACGAGCAGTACTTC
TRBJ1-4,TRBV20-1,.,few,CSVVRGAREKLFF,TGCAGTGTCGTCCGAGGGGCTCGCGAAAAACTGTTTTTT
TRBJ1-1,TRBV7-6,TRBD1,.,CASSLPGTGVATEAFF,TGTGCCAGCAGCTTACCCGGGACAGGGGTGGCCACTGAAGCTTTCTTT
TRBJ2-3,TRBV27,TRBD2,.,CASTQPGLHSVPPGENTDTQYF,TGTGCCAGCACTCAACCGGGACTACACAGTGTCCCACCTGGGGAAAACACAGATACGCAGTATTTT
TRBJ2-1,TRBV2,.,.,CASSGGGDEQFF,TGTGCCAGCAGCGGGGGTGGGGATGAGCAGTTCTTC
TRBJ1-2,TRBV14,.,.,CASSRLDADGYDYTF,TGTGCCAGCAGCCGATTGGACGCCGACGGCTATGACTACACCTTC
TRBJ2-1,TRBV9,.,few,CASSVDGSVDEQFF,TGTGCCAGCAGCGTAGACGGTAGCGTCGATGAGCAGTTCTTC
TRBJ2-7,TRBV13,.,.,CASSSLGKGLSSYEQYF,TGTGCCAGCAGCTCCTTAGGGAAGGGGCTCAGCTCCTACGAGCAGTACTTC
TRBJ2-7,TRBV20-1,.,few,CSASEGLAPLRSYEQYF,TGCAGTGCTAGTGAGGGGCTAGCGCCTCTTCGGTCCTACGAGCAGTACTTC
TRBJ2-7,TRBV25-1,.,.,CASSGLVHEQYF,TGTGCCAGCAGTGGACTGGTCCACGAGCAGTACTTC
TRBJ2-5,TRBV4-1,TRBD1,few,CASSPRYRGALQETQYF,TGCGCCAGCAGCCCAAGATACAGGGGGGCCCTCCAAGAGACCCAGTACTTC
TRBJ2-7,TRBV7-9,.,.,CACSFTAYEQYF,TGTGCCTGCAGTTTTACAGCCTACGAGCAGTACTTC
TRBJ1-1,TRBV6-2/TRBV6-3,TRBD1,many,CASSPYRGTEAFF,TGTGCCAGCAGTCCGTACAGGGGCACTGAAGCTTTCTTT
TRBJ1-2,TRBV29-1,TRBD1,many,CSVSQGAGNYGYTF,TGCAGCGTTTCGCAGGGGGCGGGGAACTATGGCTACACCTTC
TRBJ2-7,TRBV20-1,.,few,CSARDLRTGASYEQYF,TGCAGTGCTAGAGATCTTCGAACGGGCGCCTCCTACGAGCAGTACTTC
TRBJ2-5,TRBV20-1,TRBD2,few,CSATGLPPETQYF,TGCAGTGCTACGGGACTACCCCCAGAGACCCAGTACTTC
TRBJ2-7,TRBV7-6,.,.,CASSLMWDGPYEQYF,TGTGCCAGCAGCTTAATGTGGGACGGCCCCTACGAGCAGTACTTC
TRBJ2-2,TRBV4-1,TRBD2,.,CASSQVRLAGGELFF,TGCGCCAGCAGCCAAGTTCGACTAGCGGGCGGGGAGCTGTTTTTT
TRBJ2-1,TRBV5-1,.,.,CASSLAFGRGAVWFF,.
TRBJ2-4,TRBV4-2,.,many,CASSQDNLAGDIQYF,TGTGCCAGCAGCCAAGATAACTTAGCCGGGGACATTCAGTACTTC
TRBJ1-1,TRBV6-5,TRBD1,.,CASSSGQGAELIF,TGTGCCAGCAGTTCGGGACAGGGCGCCGAGTTGATCTTT
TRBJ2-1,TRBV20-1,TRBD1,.,CSAVPRQGQIEHGNEQFF,TGCAGTGCTGTTCCCCGACAGGGTCAAATAGAACATGGAAATGAGCAGTTCTTC
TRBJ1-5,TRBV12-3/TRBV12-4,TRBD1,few,CASSRGQRNQPQHF,TGTGCCAGCAGCCGGGGACAGCGCAATCAGCCCCAGCATTTT
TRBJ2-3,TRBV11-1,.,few,CASRPGAGTMPDTQYF,TGTGCCAGCAGGCCGGGGGCAGGGACTATGCCAGATACGCAGTATTTT
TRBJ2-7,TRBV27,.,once,CASSLSEGSSYEQYF,TGTGCCAGCAGTTTATCGGAGGGCAGCTCCTACGAGCAGTACTTC
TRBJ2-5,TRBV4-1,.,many,CASRAGGGRIEEETQYF,TGCGCCAGCAGGGCCGGAGGGGGGCGGATAGAGGAGGAGACCCAGTACTTC
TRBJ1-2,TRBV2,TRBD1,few,CASSEGQGLRYGYTF,TGTGCCAGCAGTGAGGGACAGGGACTCCGGTATGGCTACACCTTC
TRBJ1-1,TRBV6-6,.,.,CASSHRGTEAFF,TGTGCCAGCAGTCACAGAGGCACTGAAGCTTTCTTT
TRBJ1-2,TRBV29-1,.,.,CSVDWEGSYGYTF,TGCAGCGTTGACTGGGAGGGATCCTATGGCTACACCTTC
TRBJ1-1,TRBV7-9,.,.,CASSPKYARPEAFF,TGTGCCAGCAGCCCAAAGTACGCCCGGCCCGAAGCTTTCTTT
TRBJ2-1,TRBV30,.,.,CAWSSGDFFNEQFF,TGTGCCTGGAGTTCGGGAGATTTTTTCAATGAGCAGTTCTTC
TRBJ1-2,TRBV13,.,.,CASSQQGNDGYTF,TGTGCCAGCAGTCAACAGGGTAACGATGGCTACACCTTC
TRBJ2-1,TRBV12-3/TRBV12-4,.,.,CASKGGYSYNEQFF,TGTGCCAGTAAGGGCGGGTACTCCTACAATGAGCAGTTCTTC
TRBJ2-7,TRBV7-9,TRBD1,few,CASSNDRGNEQYF,TGTGCCAGCAGTAATGACAGGGGGAACGAGCAGTACTTC
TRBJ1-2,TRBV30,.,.,CAWRPEGGNGYTF,TGTGCCTGGAGGCCCGAGGGGGGCAATGGCTACACCTTC
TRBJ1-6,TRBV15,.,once,CATSRDSNSPLHF,TGTGCCACCAGCAGAGATTCCAATTCACCCCTCCACTTT
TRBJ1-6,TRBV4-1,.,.,CASSPTYGVEYSPLHF,TGCGCCAGCAGCCCTACGTATGGGGTAGAGTATTCACCCCTCCACTTT
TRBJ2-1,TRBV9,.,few,CASSVGPVGGNEQFF,TGTGCCAGCAGCGTAGGTCCCGTCGGGGGCAATGAGCAGTTCTTC
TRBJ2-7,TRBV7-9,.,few,CASRNKGHEQYF,TGTGCCAGCAGAAATAAGGGGCACGAGCAGTACTTC
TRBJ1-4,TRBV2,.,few,CASSRAGSTNEKLFF,TGTGCCAGCAGTAGAGCGGGGTCAACTAATGAAAAACTGTTTTTT
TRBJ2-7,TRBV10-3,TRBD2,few,CAISGLAEVYEQYF,TGTGCCATCAGTGGCCTAGCGGAGGTCTACGAGCAGTACTTC